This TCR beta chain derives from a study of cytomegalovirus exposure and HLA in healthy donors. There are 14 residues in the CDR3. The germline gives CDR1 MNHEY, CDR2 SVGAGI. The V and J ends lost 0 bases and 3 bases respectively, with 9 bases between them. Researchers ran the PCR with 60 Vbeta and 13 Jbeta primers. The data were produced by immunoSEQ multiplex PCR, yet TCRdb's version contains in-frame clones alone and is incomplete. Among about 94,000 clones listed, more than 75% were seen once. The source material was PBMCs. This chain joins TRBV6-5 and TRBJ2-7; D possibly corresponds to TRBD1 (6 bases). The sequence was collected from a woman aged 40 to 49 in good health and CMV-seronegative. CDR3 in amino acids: CASSYSGHDYEQYF. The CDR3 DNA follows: TGTGCCAGCAGTTACTCGGGACACGACTACGAGCAGTACTTC.